Shown below are 4 T cell receptor beta chains from a single sample sequenced in a study of T-cell memory formation after mild COVID-19. TCRdb reanalysed the 5' RACE reads using MiXCR and keeps one entry per CDR3 protein. The sample has approximately 490,000 distinct CDR3 sequences; roughly 22% are singletons. Material for sequencing was PBMCs or a T cell subset sorted from them (not recorded which). The receptors derive from an adult woman who had mild COVID-19 (a few samples of this study predate the infection). Cell type and time point are not known.

CDR3: CSVRAGTTNEKLFF. The CDR3 region has the DNA TGCAGCGTGCGAGCCGGGACAACTAATGAAAAACTGTTTTTT. The rearrangement links TRBV29-1 to TRBJ1-4; D ambiguous. Germline-derived CDR1 and CDR2 are SQVTM and ANQGSEA. The CDR3 length is 14 residues. The V end was cut by 6 bases, the J end by 0 bases, with 11 bases between.

The V call is TRBV6-1, the J call TRBJ2-5, with TRBD1 matching over 11 bases. The CDR3 has 17 amino acids. Germline-derived CDR1 and CDR2 are MNHNS and SASEGT. V shed 6 bases, J shed 4 bases, and the junction held 13 bases outside the gene matches. The CDR3 here is CASRGGTGGVLRETQYF. CDR3 nucleotides: TGTGCCAGCAGGGGCGGGACAGGGGGTGTTTTACGAGAGACCCAGTACTTC.

About this clonotype: The germline gene is not matched at one end of the junction; a read error may be the cause. The chain combines TRBV4-1 with TRBJ2-5, with D possibly being TRBD2 (7 bases). The germline V gene has CDR1 MGHRA and CDR2 YSYEKL. The CDR3 extends over 14 amino acids. DNA for the CDR3: TGCGACAGCAGCCAAGGGGGGGCCGGAGAGACCCAGTACTTC. Its translation: CDSSQGGAGETQYF.

This clonotype has just a few counts. The V gene is TRBV29-1, the J gene TRBJ2-7; 8 positions agree with TRBD2. Germline CDR1 is SQVTM and CDR2 is ANQGSEA. This CDR3 spans 15 amino acids. V shed 7 bases, J shed 4 bases, and the junction held 15 bases outside the gene matches. The CDR3: CSARIREGAGYEQYF. The CDR3 DNA follows: TGCAGCGCCCGTATCCGGGAGGGAGCTGGGTACGAGCAGTACTTC.